This TCR beta chain was recorded in a study of blood T cell repertoires in COVID-19. TCRdb's copy holds only in-frame clones and misses some; the assay was immunoSEQ multiplex PCR. The sample lists hundreds of thousands of clones; around 86% were seen once. V gave up 5 bases and J gave up 5 bases; unmatched junction bases: 5. The CDR3 is made up of 14 amino acids. The germline gives CDR1 MNHNY, CDR2 SVGAGI (reference sequence). Input material: peripheral blood. The rearrangement joins TRBV6-6 to TRBJ2-1; TRBD1 matches at 8 bases. This clonotype was sampled from a woman aged 60-70 years who had recovered from COVID-19. The CDR3 region has the DNA TGTGCCAGCAGTGGACAGGGACCCCACAATGAGCAGTTCTTC. Encoded protein: CASSGQGPHNEQFF.